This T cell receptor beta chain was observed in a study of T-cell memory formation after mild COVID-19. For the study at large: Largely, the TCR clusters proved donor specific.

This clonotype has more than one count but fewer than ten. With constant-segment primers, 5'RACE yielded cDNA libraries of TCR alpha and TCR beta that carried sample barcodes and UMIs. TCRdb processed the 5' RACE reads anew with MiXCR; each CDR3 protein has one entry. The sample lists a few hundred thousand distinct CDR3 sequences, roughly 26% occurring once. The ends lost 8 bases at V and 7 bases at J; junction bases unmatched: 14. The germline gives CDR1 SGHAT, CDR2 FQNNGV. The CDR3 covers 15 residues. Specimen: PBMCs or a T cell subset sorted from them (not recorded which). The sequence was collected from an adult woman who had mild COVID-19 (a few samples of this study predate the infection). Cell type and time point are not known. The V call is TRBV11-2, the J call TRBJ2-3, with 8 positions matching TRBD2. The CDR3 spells CASGGLQREWNTQYF. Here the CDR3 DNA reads TGTGCCAGCGGAGGTCTCCAGCGGGAGTGGAATACGCAGTATTTT.